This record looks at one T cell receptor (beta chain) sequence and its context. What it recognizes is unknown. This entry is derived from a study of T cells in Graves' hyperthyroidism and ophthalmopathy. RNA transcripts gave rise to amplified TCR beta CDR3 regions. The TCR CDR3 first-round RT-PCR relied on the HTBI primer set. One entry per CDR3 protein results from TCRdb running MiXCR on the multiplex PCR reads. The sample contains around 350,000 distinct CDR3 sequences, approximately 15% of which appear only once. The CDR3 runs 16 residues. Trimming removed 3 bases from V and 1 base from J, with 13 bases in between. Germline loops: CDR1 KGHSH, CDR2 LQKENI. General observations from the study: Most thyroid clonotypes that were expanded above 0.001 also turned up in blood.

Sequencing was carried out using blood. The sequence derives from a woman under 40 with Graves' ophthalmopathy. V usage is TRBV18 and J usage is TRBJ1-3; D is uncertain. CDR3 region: CASSPSLGFSGNTIYF. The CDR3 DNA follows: TGTGCCAGCTCACCCTCGCTAGGGTTTTCTGGAAACACCATATATTTT. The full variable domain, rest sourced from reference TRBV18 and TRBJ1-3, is NAGVMQNPRHLVRRRGQEARLRCSPMKGHSHVYWYRQLPEEGLKFMVYLQKENIIDESGMPKERFSAEFPKEGPSILRIQQVVRGDSAAYFCASSPSLGFSGNTIYFGEGSWLTVV.